These 7 T cell receptor beta chains were all obtained from the same sample, sequenced in a study of T cell clonality in common variable immunodeficiency. Only in-frame clones appear in the TCRdb table, and some are missing; sequencing was by immunoSEQ multiplex PCR. Singletons are absent from the sample, which has about 52,000 clones. The specimen was peripheral blood mononuclear cells. These TCRs come from a person aged 18-70 years in good health.

This clone occurred many times. The read ends 3 residues before the CDR3 terminus; that terminus is restored from the germline J gene. V and J are TRBV5-1 and TRBJ1-1; D not resolved. Germline assignment: CDR1 SGHRS and CDR2 YFSETQ. The CDR3 totals 13 residues. The ends were cut back, 1 base at V and 1 base at J, with 5 bases in the middle. The CDR3 region is CASSLFGNTEAFF. CDR3 DNA, as far as it was read: TGCGCCAGCAGCTTGTTCGGGAACACTGAA.

This clone was observed a handful of times. The CDR3 goes on 3 residues after the read ends, and that part is filled in from the germline J gene. The chain carries TRBV13 and TRBJ2-3; D may be TRBD1 (6 bases). The CDR3 is 13 residues long. Germline-derived CDR1 and CDR2 are PRHDT and FYEKMQ (reference sequence). The sequenced CDR3 bases are TGTGCCAGCACCCAGGGGTTCCAAGAGACG. Its protein is CASTQGFQET. The whole CDR3 is CASTQGFQETQYF.

This clone was seen at least ten times. From the germline J gene comes the end of the CDR3, since the read stops 3 residues before it. The V call is TRBV9, the J call TRBJ2-3; TRBD2 agrees at 7 bases. V was pared by 3 bases and J by 1 base, with 8 bases of the junction left unmatched. The CDR3 runs 16 residues. Germline CDR1 and CDR2: SGDLS and YYNGEE. Incomplete CDR3 DNA: TGTGCCAGCAGCGCAAAGACTAGCCCCCGCACAGATACG. The encoded protein is CASSAKTSPRTDT. The whole CDR3 reads CASSAKTSPRTDTQYF.

This clone was counted ten times or more. The missing CDR3 end, 3 residues past where the read stops, is filled in from the germline J gene. The chain couples TRBV7-2 to TRBJ1-2; a weak D match, TRBD1 (5 bases). Germline V lookup: CDR1 SGHTA, CDR2 FQGNSA. The length of the CDR3 is 14 residues. V lost 2 bases, J lost 5 bases, and 12 bases lay in between. CDR3 in amino acids: CASSLSNGGYGYTF. Incomplete CDR3 DNA: TGTGCCAGCAGCTTATCGAACGGGGGGTATGGC.

This clone has ten or more counts. Read sequence stops 3 residues before the CDR3 end, and the germline J gene provides the missing end. The gene calls are TRBV6-2 or TRBV6-3 and TRBJ1-5; D remains ambiguous. Germline V gene sequence: CDR1 MNHEY, CDR2 SVGEGT. Between the trimmed V and J ends, which lost 4 bases and 3 bases, there was a span of 16 bases. CDR3 length equals 16 residues. CDR3 DNA (partial): TGTGCCAGCAGTTCCCTTGAGGGCTTCCCCAATCAGCCC. This codes for CASSSLEGFPNQP. The CDR3 reads in full as CASSSLEGFPNQPQHF.

This clone was seen a handful of times. The germline gene is not matched at one end of the junction; a read error may be the cause. The CDR3 is cut off 3 residues early in the read; its end comes from the germline J gene. Different DNA sequences within this sample yield the same CDR3. The gene calls are TRBV7-7 and TRBJ2-5, with D possibly matching TRBD1 (5 bases). Germline lookup yields CDR1 SSHAT and CDR2 FNYEAQ (reference sequence). CDR3 size: 13 residues. CDR3 DNA (partial): TGTGCTAGCAGCTCCAGGGCCCAAGAGACC. This translates into CASSSRAQET. The CDR3, in full, reads CASSSRAQETQYF.

This clone occurred many times. The read is 3 residues too short to cover the CDR3 end, so that end is filled in from the germline J gene. V usage is TRBV7-8 and J usage is TRBJ2-7, with 8 bases fitting TRBD2. J was trimmed by 1 base and V by 8 bases; bases with no gene match: 10. The CDR3 runs to 15 residues. The germline V gene encodes CDR1 SGHVS and CDR2 FQNEAQ. Here the CDR3 reads CASSLASGSSYEQYF. The sequenced part of the CDR3 DNA is TGTGCCAGCTCCCTCGCAAGCGGGAGTTCCTACGAG.